This TCR beta chain derives from a study of blood T cell repertoires in COVID-19. Across the whole study: Acute and convalescent COVID-19 samples came from the United States, Italy and Spain. T cells, B-cell-depleted T cells, or PBMCs supplied cDNA or gDNA.

Per the authors' pipeline: By means of reference gene primer amplification, nucleated cell counts were estimated. TCRdb's table, derived via immunoSEQ multiplex PCR, lists solely in-frame clones and lacks some. That table gives V, J and clone size, and the DNA gave D and trimming. The sample has under 150,000 clones, 75% to 90% seen once. The sample was peripheral blood. The source of this sequence is a woman in her fifties or sixties with active COVID-19.

CDR3 sequence (DNA): TGTGCCTGGAGCTCCGGGACTAGCGGGAGGGCCAGCTACTACAATGAGCAGTTCTTC. Encoded protein: CAWSSGTSGRASYYNEQFF. This sequence joins TRBV30 and TRBJ2-1; 16 bases are shared with TRBD2. Germline V lookup: CDR1 GTSNPN, CDR2 SVGIG (reference sequence). Losses at the gene ends were 3 bases for V and 3 bases for J; bases not matched to a gene: 11. The CDR3 has 19 amino acids.